This TCR beta chain was profiled in a study of cytomegalovirus exposure and HLA in healthy donors. Study-level results: An analysis done earlier found most TCR beta V segments productive about 87% or about 30% of the time.

Primers: 60 Vbeta forward and 13 Jbeta reverse. Assay used: immunoSEQ multiplex PCR; TCRdb lists only in-frame clones, some missing. The table lists over 130,000 clones, about four fifths of them singletons. Details on this clone: Antigen specificity is unknown.

The V gene lost 5 bases and the J gene lost 0 bases, with 14 bases spanning the gap. The CDR3 contains 16 residues. The germline gives CDR1 SGHTA, CDR2 FQGTGA. The source is a male donor in good health and CMV-seronegative. This rearrangement joins TRBV7-3 to TRBJ2-4; possible D gene TRBD1, 5 bases. Material: PBMCs. For the CDR3, the DNA is TGTGCCAGCAGCCGTCAGGGCGGTATAGCCAAAAACATTCAGTACTTC. Its protein is CASSRQGGIAKNIQYF.